Below are 20 T cell receptor beta chains sequenced from a single sample in a study of yellow fever vaccine responses in identical twins. TCRdb re-analysed the RT-PCR reads in MiXCR, keeping a single row per CDR3 protein. The data contain 2,300 or so distinct CDR3 sequences, roughly nine tenths of them singletons. The sequences come from T cells from blood (PBMCs), unsorted or a sorted subset (not recorded which), collected before or after yellow fever vaccination (not recorded which). These receptors came from a woman in her late teens or twenties who received the yellow fever vaccine.

In DNA form, the CDR3 reads TGTGCCAGTAGTATAAACAGGGATTATCAGCCCCAGCATTTT. Its protein product is CASSINRDYQPQHF. The J gene is TRBJ1-5, the V gene TRBV19, with D perhaps matching TRBD1 (6 bases). The germline gives CDR1 LNHDA, CDR2 SQIVND (reference sequence). Trimming removed 2 bases from V and 5 bases from J, with 10 bases in between. CDR3 length: 14 amino acids.

This clonotype was detected only once. This rearrangement joins TRBV18 to TRBJ2-2; D is unclear. Germline CDR1 KGHSH, CDR2 LQKENI. Trimming removed 5 bases at V and 8 bases at J, with 6 bases between. This CDR3 contains 11 residues. CDR3 coding DNA: TGTGCCAGCTCAACCAGGGGGGAGCTGTTTTTT. This translates into CASSTRGELFF.

The chain uses TRBV11-3 and TRBJ2-3; 9 bases line up with TRBD1. The length of the CDR3 is 15 residues. Germline V lookup: CDR1 SGHNT, CDR2 YENEEA. The J segment lost 2 bases and the V segment lost 5 bases, leaving 5 bases of the junction unmatched. CDR3 coding DNA: TGTGCCAGCAGCAACCGGGACAGGGTCACAGATACGCAGTATTTT. It codes for CASSNRDRVTDTQYF.

V usage is TRBV11-3 and J usage is TRBJ2-1, with unresolved D. Germline CDR1 SGHNT, CDR2 YENEEA. The CDR3 covers 15 residues. Deletions cut 0 bases from V and 2 bases from J, with 8 bases between. The CDR3 nucleotides are TGTGCCAGCAGCTTAGAGTCCCGAACCTACAATGAGCAGTTCTTC. This codes for CASSLESRTYNEQFF.

V usage is TRBV20-1 and J usage is TRBJ2-7; 9 bases map to TRBD2. Germline CDR1 and CDR2: DFQATT and SNEGSKA (reference sequence). The CDR3 spans 14 residues. Trimming took 6 bases from V and 2 from J; bases not matched to a gene: 8. In nucleotides, the CDR3 is TGCAGTGCGGGGGGACTAGCCCAACCCTACGAGCAGTACTTC. Its translation is CSAGGLAQPYEQYF.

The chain employs TRBV4-1 and TRBJ1-1, with unresolved D. The germline CDR1 and CDR2 sequences are MGHRA and YSYEKL. This CDR3 region has 14 residues. V gave up 4 bases and J gave up 0 bases, with 9 bases separating them. The CDR3 loop is CASSRGFLNTEAFF. The CDR3 nucleotides read TGCGCCAGCAGCCGAGGATTTCTGAACACTGAAGCTTTCTTT.

This chain joins TRBV11-1 and TRBJ2-3; the match to TRBD1 covers 8 bases. V shed 5 bases, J shed 0 bases, and the junction held 7 bases outside the gene matches. This CDR3 has 16 amino acids. Germline V gene lookup returns CDR1 SGHAT and CDR2 FQDESV (reference sequence). The DNA of the CDR3 is TGTGCCAGCAGCCCCCGGACAGGGCCGAGCACAGATACGCAGTATTTT. Amino acid sequence: CASSPRTGPSTDTQYF.

This clonotype was recorded a few times. The chain is built from TRBV4-1 and TRBJ2-7; D might be TRBD2 (7 bases). Germline CDR1 reads MGHRA; CDR2 reads YSYEKL. CDR3 length: 14 residues. V lost 3 bases and J lost 2, with 11 bases in between. CDR3 region: CASSHGGGAYEQYF. CDR3 nucleotide sequence: TGCGCCAGCAGCCATGGAGGGGGGGCCTACGAGCAGTACTTC.

This chain links TRBV7-3 with TRBJ2-1, with 8 bases fitting TRBD2. V lost 3 bases, J lost 9 bases, and 7 bases stayed unmatched. Germline CDR1 reads SGHTA; CDR2 reads FQGTGA. This CDR3 is built from 14 residues. DNA for the CDR3: TGTGCCAGCAGCTTGACGGGGGGGCAGGGTGAGCAGTTCTTC. Translating it yields CASSLTGGQGEQFF.

J is TRBJ2-3 and V is TRBV5-1, with 12 bases lining up with TRBD2. Per germline, CDR1 SGHRS and CDR2 YFSETQ. The length of the CDR3 is 16 residues. Unmatched junction bases numbered 10, after V lost 9 bases and J lost 2 bases. The CDR3 here is CATKTGLAGNTDTQYF. The DNA for the CDR3 is TGCGCCACCAAGACCGGACTAGCGGGAAACACAGATACGCAGTATTTT.

The CDR3 is CATSDETSGPYNEQFF. DNA of the CDR3: TGTGCCACCAGTGATGAGACTAGCGGGCCTTACAATGAGCAGTTCTTC. The chain joins TRBV24-1 to TRBJ2-1, with 10 bases fitting TRBD2. V lost 3 bases to trimming and J lost 4 bases; unmatched junction nucleotides: 5. This CDR3 is 16 amino acids long. Germline-derived CDR1 and CDR2 are KGHDR and SFDVKD.

The chain carries TRBV11-1 and TRBJ2-3; D call uncertain. The ends were cut back, 5 bases at V and 4 bases at J, with 16 bases in the middle. CDR1 SGHAT and CDR2 FQDESV come from the germline V gene (reference sequence). This CDR3 comprises 15 residues. CDR3 in amino acids: CASSLIQLRADTQYF. CDR3 bases: TGTGCCAGCAGCCTAATACAGCTTAGAGCAGATACGCAGTATTTT. The full variable domain, in which reference TRBV11-1 and TRBJ2-3 provide the parts outside the CDR3, is EAEVAQSPRYKITEKSQAVAFWCDPISGHATLYWYRQILGQGPELLVQFQDESVVDDSQLPKDRFSAERLKGVDSTLKIQPAELGDSAMYLCASSLIQLRADTQYFGPGTRLTVL.

The rearrangement uses TRBV2 and TRBJ2-1, with 10 bases lining up with TRBD1. J was trimmed by 0 bases and V by 4 bases; bases with no gene match: 3. The V gene's germline CDR1 is SNHLY and CDR2 FYNNEI. The CDR3 spans 16 residues. The CDR3 region is CASSGRTGGSYNEQFF. CDR3 nucleotide sequence: TGTGCCAGCAGTGGGAGGACAGGGGGCTCCTACAATGAGCAGTTCTTC. Full variable domain (outside the CDR3, taken from reference TRBV2 and TRBJ2-1): EPEVTQTPSHQVTQMGQEVILRCVPISNHLYFYWYRQILGQKVEFLVSFYNNEISEKSEIFDDQFSVERPDGSNFTLKIRSTKLEDSAMYFCASSGRTGGSYNEQFFGPGTRLTVL.

This clonotype was detected only a few times. The genes are TRBV12-3 or TRBV12-4 and TRBJ1-1, with D perhaps matching TRBD1 (5 bases). The length of the CDR3 is 14 residues. Trimming shortened V by 2 bases and J by 1 base, and 8 bases separated the two germline ends. The CDR3 loop reads CASSLRGPNTEAFF. For the CDR3, the DNA is TGTGCCAGCAGTTTAAGGGGTCCGAACACTGAAGCTTTCTTT.

As for this clonotype: The junction departs from germline at one end; a sequencing error may be responsible. The V gene is TRBV6-8, the J gene TRBJ1-5; 9 positions match TRBD1. This CDR3 spans 14 amino acids. The germline V gene has CDR1 MNHGY and CDR2 SAAAGT. The CDR3 DNA follows: TGTGCCAGCAGTTACGGACAGGGGAATCAGTCCCAGCATTTT. Protein: CASSYGQGNQSQHF.

The J gene is TRBJ2-7, the V gene TRBV24-1; no reliable D call. The V and J ends lost 1 base and 5 bases respectively, with 8 bases between them. Germline V gene sequence: CDR1 KGHDR, CDR2 SFDVKD. The CDR3 contains 13 residues. CDR3 in DNA: TGTGCCACCAGTGATTTTGAGTCGGACGAGCAGTACTTC. It yields the protein CATSDFESDEQYF.

This chain connects TRBV6-5 to TRBJ2-6; tentative D call: TRBD2 (6 bases). Between the trimmed V and J ends, which lost 2 bases and 2 bases, there was a span of 10 bases. Looked up from germline, CDR1 is MNHEY and CDR2 is SVGAGI. The CDR3 sequence is 16 residues long. CDR3 in amino acids: CASSYVGGAGANVLTF. The CDR3 nucleotides read TGTGCCAGCAGTTACGTGGGCGGGGCTGGGGCCAACGTCCTGACTTTC.

This clonotype was detected only once. The rearrangement joins TRBV15 to TRBJ2-7; 9 bases are a match to TRBD2. Germline V gives CDR1 LNHNV, CDR2 YYDKDF (reference sequence). CDR3 length equals 14 residues. The V gene end was trimmed by 4 bases and the J gene end by 2 bases; junction bases not matched to a gene: 3. The CDR3 region has the DNA TGTGCCACCAGCACAGCTAGCGGGGCCTACGAGCAGTACTTC. Translation gives CATSTASGAYEQYF. The complete variable domain, with remaining parts taken from reference TRBV15 and TRBJ2-7, reads DAMVIQNPRYQVTQFGKPVTLSCSQTLNHNVMYWYQQKSSQAPKLLFHYYDKDFNNEADTPDNFQSRRPNTSFCFLDIRSPGLGDTAMYLCATSTASGAYEQYFGPGTRLTVT.

The V call is TRBV7-9, the J call TRBJ2-7; no clear D gene. The CDR3 is 13 amino acids. With 0 bases removed from V and 3 bases from J, the gap between germline ends came to 6 bases. Germline assignment: CDR1 SEHNR and CDR2 FQNEAQ (reference sequence). The CDR3 nucleotides are TGTGCCAGCAGCTTAGCTCACAGCTACGAGCAGTACTTC. Protein product: CASSLAHSYEQYF.

The chain employs TRBV7-9 and TRBJ1-1; TRBD1 might be the D (5 bases). Trimming removed 5 bases from V and 0 bases from J, with 19 bases in between. CDR1 and CDR2 (germline): SEHNR, FQNEAQ (reference sequence). The CDR3 length is 17 residues. CDR3 region: CASSQPGTPPLNTEAFF. The CDR3 bases are TGTGCCAGCAGCCAACCAGGGACTCCTCCCCTGAACACTGAAGCTTTCTTT.